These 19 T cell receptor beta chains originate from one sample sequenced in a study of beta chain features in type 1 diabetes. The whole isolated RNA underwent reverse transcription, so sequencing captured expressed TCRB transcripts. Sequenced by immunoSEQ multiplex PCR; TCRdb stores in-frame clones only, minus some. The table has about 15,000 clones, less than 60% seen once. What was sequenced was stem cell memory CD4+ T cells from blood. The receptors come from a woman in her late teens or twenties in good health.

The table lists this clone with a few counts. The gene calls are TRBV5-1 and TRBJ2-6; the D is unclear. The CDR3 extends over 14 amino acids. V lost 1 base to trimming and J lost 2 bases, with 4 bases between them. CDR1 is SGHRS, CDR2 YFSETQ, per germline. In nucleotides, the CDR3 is TGCGCCAGCAGCTTGCAGGCTGGGGCCAACGTCCTGACTTTC. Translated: CASSLQAGANVLTF.

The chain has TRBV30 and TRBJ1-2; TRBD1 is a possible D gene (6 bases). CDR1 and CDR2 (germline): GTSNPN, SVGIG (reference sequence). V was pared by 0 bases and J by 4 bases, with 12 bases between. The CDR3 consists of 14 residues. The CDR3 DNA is TGTGCCTGGAGTGTCGTGGGGGCTCTCTATGGCTACACCTTC. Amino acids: CAWSVVGALYGYTF.

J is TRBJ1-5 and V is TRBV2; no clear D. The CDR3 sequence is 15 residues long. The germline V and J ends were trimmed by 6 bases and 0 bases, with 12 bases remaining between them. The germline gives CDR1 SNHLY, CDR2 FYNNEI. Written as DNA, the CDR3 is TGTGCCAGCAGGAGAGGGTTTAATAGCAATCAGCCCCAGCATTTT. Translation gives CASRRGFNSNQPQHF.

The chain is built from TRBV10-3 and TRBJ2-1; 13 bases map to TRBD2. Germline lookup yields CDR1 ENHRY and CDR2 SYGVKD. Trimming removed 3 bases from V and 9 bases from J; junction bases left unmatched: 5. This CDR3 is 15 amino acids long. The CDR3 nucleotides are TGTGCCATCAGTGATCGGACTAGCGGGAGTGGTGAGCAGTTCTTC. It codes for CAISDRTSGSGEQFF.

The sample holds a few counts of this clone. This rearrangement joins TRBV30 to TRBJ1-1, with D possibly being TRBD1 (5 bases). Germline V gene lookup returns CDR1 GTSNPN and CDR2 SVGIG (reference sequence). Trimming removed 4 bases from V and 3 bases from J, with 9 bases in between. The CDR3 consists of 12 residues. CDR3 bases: TGTGCCTGGATGGGGGGATACACTGAAGCTTTCTTT. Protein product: CAWMGGYTEAFF.

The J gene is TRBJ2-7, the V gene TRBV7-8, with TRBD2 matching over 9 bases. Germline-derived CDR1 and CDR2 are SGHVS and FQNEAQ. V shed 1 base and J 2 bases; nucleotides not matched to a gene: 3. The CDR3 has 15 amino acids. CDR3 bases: TGTGCCAGCAGCTTAGGGGCGGGAGGGACCTACGAGCAGTACTTC. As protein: CASSLGAGGTYEQYF. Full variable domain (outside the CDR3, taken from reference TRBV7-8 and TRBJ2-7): GAGVSQSPRYKVAKRGQDVALRCDPISGHVSLFWYQQALGQGPEFLTYFQNEAQLDKSGLPSDRFFAERPEGSVSTLKIQRTQQEDSAVYLCASSLGAGGTYEQYFGPGTRLTVT.

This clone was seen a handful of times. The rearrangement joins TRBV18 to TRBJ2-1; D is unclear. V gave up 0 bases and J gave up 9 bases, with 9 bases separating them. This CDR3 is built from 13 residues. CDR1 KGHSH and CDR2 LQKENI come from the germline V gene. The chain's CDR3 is CASSPPLVSEQFF. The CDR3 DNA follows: TGTGCCAGCTCACCACCATTAGTAAGTGAGCAGTTCTTC.

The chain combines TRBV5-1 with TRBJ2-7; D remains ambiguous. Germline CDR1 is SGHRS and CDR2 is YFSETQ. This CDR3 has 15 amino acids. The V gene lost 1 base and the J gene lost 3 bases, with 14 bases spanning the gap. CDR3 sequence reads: CASSLSASLFYEQYF. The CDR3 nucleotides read TGCGCCAGCAGCTTGTCGGCTAGTTTATTCTACGAGCAGTACTTC.

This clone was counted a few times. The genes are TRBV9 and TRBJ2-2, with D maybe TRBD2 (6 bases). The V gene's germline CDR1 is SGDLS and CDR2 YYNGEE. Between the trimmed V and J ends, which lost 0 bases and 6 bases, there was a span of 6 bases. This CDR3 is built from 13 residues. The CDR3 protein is CASSVGRAGELFF. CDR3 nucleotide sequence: TGTGCCAGCAGCGTAGGGAGGGCCGGGGAGCTGTTTTTT.

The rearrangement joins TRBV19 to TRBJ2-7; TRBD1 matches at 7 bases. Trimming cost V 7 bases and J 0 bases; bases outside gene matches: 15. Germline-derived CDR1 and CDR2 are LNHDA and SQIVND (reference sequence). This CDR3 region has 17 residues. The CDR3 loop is CASTKTNQGDSSYEQYF. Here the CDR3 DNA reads TGTGCCAGTACCAAAACTAACCAGGGGGATAGCTCCTACGAGCAGTACTTC.

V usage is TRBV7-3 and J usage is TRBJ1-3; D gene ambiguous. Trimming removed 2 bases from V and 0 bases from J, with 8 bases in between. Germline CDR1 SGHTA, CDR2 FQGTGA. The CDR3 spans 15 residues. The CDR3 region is CASSLDWLSGNTIYF. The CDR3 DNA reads TGTGCCAGCAGCTTAGATTGGCTCTCTGGAAACACCATATATTTT.

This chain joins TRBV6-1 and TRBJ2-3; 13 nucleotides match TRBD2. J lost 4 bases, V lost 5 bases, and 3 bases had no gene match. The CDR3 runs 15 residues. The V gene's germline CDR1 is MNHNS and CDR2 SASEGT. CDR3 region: CASSRTSGSPDTQYF. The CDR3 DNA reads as TGTGCCAGCAGTCGGACTAGCGGGAGCCCAGATACGCAGTATTTT.

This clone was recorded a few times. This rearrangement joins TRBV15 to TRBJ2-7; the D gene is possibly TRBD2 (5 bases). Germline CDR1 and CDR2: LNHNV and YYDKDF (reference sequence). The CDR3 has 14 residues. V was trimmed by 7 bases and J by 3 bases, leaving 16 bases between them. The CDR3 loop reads CATKRERESYEQYF. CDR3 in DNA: TGTGCCACCAAAAGGGAAAGGGAGAGCTACGAGCAGTACTTC.

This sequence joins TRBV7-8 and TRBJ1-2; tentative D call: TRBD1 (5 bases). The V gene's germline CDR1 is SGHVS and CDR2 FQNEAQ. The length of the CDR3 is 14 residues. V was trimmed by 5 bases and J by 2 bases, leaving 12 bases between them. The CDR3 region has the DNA TGTGCCAGCAGCAATAAGACAGAAAACTATGGCTACACCTTC. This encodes CASSNKTENYGYTF.

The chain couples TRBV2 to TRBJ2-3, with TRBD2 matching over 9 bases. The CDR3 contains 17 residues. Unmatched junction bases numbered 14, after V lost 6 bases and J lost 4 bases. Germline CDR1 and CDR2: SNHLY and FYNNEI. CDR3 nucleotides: TGTGCCAGCAGCGCTACACACCTTAGCGGGAGACCAGATACGCAGTATTTT. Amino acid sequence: CASSATHLSGRPDTQYF. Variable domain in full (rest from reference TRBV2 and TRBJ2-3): EPEVTQTPSHQVTQMGQEVILRCVPISNHLYFYWYRQILGQKVEFLVSFYNNEISEKSEIFDDQFSVERPDGSNFTLKIRSTKLEDSAMYFCASSATHLSGRPDTQYFGPGTRLTVL.

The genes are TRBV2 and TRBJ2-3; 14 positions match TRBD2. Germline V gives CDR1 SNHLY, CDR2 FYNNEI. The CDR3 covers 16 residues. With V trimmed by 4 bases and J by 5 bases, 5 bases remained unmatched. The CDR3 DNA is TGTGCCAGCAGTGGTGGACTAGCGGGGGGTCGAGATACGCAGTATTTT. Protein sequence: CASSGGLAGGRDTQYF. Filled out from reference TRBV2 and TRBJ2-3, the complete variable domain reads EPEVTQTPSHQVTQMGQEVILRCVPISNHLYFYWYRQILGQKVEFLVSFYNNEISEKSEIFDDQFSVERPDGSNFTLKIRSTKLEDSAMYFCASSGGLAGGRDTQYFGPGTRLTVL.

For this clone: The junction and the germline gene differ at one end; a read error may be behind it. The CDR3 sequence: CASSSSGDTIYF. DNA for the CDR3: TGTGCCAGCAGTTCGTCTGGAGACACCATATATTTT. The genes are TRBV6-6 and TRBJ1-3; D gene ambiguous. The CDR3 contains 12 residues. Per germline, CDR1 MNHNY and CDR2 SVGAGI (reference sequence).

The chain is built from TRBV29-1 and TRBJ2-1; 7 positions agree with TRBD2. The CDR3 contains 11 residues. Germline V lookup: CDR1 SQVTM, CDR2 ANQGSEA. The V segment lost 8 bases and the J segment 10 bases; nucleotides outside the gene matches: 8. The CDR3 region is CSTSAGLEQFF. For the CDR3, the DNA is TGCAGCACTAGCGCGGGGTTAGAGCAGTTCTTC.

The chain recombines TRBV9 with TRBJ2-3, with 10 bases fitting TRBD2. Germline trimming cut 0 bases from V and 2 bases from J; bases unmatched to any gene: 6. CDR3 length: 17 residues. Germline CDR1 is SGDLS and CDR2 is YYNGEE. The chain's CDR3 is CASSVAFSGGYTDTQYF. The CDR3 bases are TGTGCCAGCAGCGTAGCTTTTAGCGGGGGGTACACAGATACGCAGTATTTT.